This TCR beta chain was obtained from a study of blood T cell repertoires in COVID-19 (dated by TCRdb to 2019 to 2021). Broadly, across the study: The collaborator samples originated in the United States, Italy and Spain and spanned the acute and convalescent phases of COVID-19. Subjects who had been exposed to COVID-19, were actively infected with it, or had recovered from it provided the deeply sampled blood TCRbeta repertoires that made up the dataset. Nearly every sample came with metadata listing a de-identified subject ID, COVID-19 status, age in years and sex. Where HLA class I and class II types were available, the types were taken from metadata supplied by the sample provider, not from assay-based typing. The samples were drawn from two sources: the first 160 participants of the ongoing ImmuneRACE study, and over 1,000 subjects contributed by 6 global collaborators. The repertoires were released in a freely available public database intended as a resource for research on the immune response to SARS-CoV-2. The prospective study material was composed of cDNA or gDNA derived from T cells, B-cell-depleted T cells, or PBMCs.

V and J lose 1 base and 7 bases, and a span of 14 bases separates them. Taken from cysteine to phenylalanine, the CDR3 has 14 residues. Only the CDR3 DNA is retained, 42 bases long and in frame from the first base. Via the germline V gene, CDR1 is SGHDN and CDR2 FVKESK. The study at large found these results: The amount of clinical and demographic metadata varied by source and participant and was provided uncurated.

TCRbeta CDR3 regions were amplified from genomic DNA using the immunoSEQ Assay, a bias-controlled multiplex PCR. Concerning the study's data processing: The number of nucleated cells in each sample was estimated by amplification of reference gene primers within the assay. Sequence reads were collapsed and filtered to measure the absolute abundance of every unique TCRbeta CDR3 rearrangement. Productive Simpson clonality was computed per sample as the square root of Simpson's diversity index over productive rearrangements. TCRdb provides this immuneACCESS table in a form limited to in-frame rearrangements. Some clones are lacking; in checked studies, under half of them reflect an unresolved V gene, and why the rest are absent is not known. V and J calls and clone size are as listed in that table; D and trimming were resolved from the DNA. The sample contains more than 95,000 clones, 87% of them found a single time. Roughly 15% of the sample is in the top ten clones.

The collaborating institutions used their own protocols to collect whole blood in K2EDTA tubes. For TCRbeta analysis, collaborators shipped samples in one of three forms: frozen whole blood, isolated PBMCs, or DNA extracted from either of those sample types. With respect to this clone: Its antigen is unknown. Within one base of it there is no much larger clone, and no base qualities were kept.

The rearranged chain carries TRBV14 and TRBJ2-7; D gene: possibly TRBD1, on 6 matching bases. The clonotype was recovered from a man aged 45 to 65 with acute or convalescent COVID-19. The specimen was peripheral blood. The CDR3 protein is CASSQASGVGEQYF. In nucleotides, the sequence is TGTGCCAGCAGCCAAGCCTCAGGGGTGGGAGAGCAGTACTTC.